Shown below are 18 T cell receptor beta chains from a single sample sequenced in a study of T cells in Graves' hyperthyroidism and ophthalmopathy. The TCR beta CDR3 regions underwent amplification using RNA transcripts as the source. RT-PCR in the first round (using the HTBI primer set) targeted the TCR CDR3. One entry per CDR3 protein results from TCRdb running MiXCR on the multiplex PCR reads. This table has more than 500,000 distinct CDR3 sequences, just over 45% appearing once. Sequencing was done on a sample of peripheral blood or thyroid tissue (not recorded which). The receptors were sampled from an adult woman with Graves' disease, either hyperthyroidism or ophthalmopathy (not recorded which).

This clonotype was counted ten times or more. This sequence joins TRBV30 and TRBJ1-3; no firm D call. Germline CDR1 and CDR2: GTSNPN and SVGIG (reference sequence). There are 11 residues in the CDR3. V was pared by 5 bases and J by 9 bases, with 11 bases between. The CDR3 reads CAWSRVGTIYF. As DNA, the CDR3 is TGTGCCTGGTCAAGAGTGGGCACCATATATTTT.

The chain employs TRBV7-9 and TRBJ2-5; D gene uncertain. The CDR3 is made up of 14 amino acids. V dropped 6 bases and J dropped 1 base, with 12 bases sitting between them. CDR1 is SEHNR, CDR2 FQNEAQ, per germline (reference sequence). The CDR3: CASSGSDTQETQYF. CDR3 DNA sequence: TGTGCCAGCAGTGGCTCCGACACCCAAGAGACCCAGTACTTC.

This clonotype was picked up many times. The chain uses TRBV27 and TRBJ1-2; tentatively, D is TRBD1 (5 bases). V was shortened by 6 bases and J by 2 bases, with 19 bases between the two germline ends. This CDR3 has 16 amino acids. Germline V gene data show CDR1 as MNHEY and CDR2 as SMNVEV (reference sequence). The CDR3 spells CASRRDQGQENYGYTF. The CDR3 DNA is TGTGCCAGCAGAAGAGACCAGGGCCAAGAGAACTATGGCTACACCTTC.

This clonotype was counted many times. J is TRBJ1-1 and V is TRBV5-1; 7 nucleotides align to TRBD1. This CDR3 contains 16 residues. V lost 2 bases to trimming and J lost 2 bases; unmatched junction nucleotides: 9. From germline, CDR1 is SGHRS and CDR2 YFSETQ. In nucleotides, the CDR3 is TGCGCCAGCAGCTTAGAGGCCGGGACAGCTAACACTGAAGCTTTCTTT. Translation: CASSLEAGTANTEAFF.

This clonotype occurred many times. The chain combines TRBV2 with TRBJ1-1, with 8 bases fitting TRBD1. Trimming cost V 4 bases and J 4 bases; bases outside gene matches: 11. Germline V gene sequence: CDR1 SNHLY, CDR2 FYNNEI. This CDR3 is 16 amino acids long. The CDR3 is CASSGAYNTGGTEAFF. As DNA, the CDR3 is TGTGCCAGCAGTGGAGCATATAACACAGGGGGCACTGAAGCTTTCTTT.

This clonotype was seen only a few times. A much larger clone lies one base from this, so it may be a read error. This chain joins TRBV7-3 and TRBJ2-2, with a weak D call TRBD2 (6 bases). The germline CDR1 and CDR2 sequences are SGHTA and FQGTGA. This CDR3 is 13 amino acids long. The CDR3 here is CASSPFTTGGLFF. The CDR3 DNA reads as TGTGCCAGCAGCCCCTTTACCACCGGGGGGCTGTTTTTT.

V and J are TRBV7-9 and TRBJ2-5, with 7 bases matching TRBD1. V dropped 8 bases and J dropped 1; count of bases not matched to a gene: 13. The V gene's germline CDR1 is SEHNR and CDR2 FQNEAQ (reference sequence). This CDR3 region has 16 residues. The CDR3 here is CASGLRRGQLQETQYF. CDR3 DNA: TGTGCCAGCGGACTTCGAAGGGGACAGCTCCAAGAGACCCAGTACTTC.

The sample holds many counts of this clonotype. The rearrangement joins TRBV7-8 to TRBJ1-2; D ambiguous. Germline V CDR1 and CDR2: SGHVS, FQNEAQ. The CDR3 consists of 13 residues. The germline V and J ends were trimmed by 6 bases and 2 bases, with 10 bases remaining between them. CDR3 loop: CASRKLGNYGYTF. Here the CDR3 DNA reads TGTGCCAGCAGAAAACTGGGAAACTATGGCTACACCTTC.

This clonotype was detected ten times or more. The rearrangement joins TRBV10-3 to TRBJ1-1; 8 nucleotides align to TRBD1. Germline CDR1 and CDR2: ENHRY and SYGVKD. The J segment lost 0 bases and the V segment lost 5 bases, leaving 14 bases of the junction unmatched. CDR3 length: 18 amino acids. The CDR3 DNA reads TGTGCCATCAGTCGGGACCGAAGGGCAGGGGGCTTGAACACTGAAGCTTTCTTT. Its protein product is CAISRDRRAGGLNTEAFF.

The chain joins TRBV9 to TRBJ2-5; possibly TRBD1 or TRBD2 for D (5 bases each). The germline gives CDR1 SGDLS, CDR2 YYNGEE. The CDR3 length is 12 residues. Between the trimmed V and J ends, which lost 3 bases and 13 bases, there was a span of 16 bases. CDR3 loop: CASSGGPKIGYF. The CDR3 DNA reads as TGTGCCAGCAGCGGGGGACCGAAGATCGGGTACTTC.

The CDR3 region is CASSLDAQETQHF. CDR3 nucleotide sequence: TGTGCCAGCAGCTTAGATGCCCAAGAGACCCAGCATTTT. V is TRBV7-8 and J is TRBJ1-5, with no clear D. This CDR3 is 13 amino acids long. V lost 1 base and J 11 bases, leaving 12 bases between the germline ends. Germline V gene data show CDR1 as SGHVS and CDR2 as FQNEAQ.

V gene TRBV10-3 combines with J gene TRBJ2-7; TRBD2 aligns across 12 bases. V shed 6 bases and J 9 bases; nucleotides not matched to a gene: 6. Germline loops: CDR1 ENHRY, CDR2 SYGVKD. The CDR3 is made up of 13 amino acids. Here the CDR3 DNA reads TGTGCCATCAGCCTGACTAGCGGGGGAACGCAGTACTTC. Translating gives CAISLTSGGTQYF.

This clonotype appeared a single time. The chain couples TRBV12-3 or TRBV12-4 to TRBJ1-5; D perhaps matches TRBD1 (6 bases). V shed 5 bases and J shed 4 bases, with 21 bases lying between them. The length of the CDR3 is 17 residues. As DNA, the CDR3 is TGTGCCAGCAGTGAAGGAGGCACGGGACATGGGAATCAGCCCCAGCATTTT. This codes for CASSEGGTGHGNQPQHF.

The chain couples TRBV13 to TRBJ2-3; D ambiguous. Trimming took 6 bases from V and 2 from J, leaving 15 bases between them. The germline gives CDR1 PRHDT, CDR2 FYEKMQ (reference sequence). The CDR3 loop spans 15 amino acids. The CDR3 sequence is CASSSLTSATDTQYF. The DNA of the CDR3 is TGTGCCAGCAGTTCACTTACCTCGGCCACAGATACGCAGTATTTT.

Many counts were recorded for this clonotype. CDR3 coding DNA: TGTGCCAGCAGTTCGACAGGGATCTCACCCCTCCACTTT. Its translation: CASSSTGISPLHF. The J gene is TRBJ1-6, the V gene TRBV6-6; 7 positions match TRBD1. Germline lookup yields CDR1 MNHNY and CDR2 SVGAGI (reference sequence). The CDR3 contains 13 residues. With 4 bases clipped from V and 10 bases from J, the junction kept 4 bases outside the gene matches.

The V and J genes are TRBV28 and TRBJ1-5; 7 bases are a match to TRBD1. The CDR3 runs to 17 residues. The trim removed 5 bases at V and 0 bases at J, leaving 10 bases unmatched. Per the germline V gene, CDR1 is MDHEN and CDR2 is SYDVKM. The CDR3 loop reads CASSDPPGTDSNQPQHF. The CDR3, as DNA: TGTGCCAGCAGTGATCCGCCCGGGACAGATAGCAATCAGCCCCAGCATTTT.

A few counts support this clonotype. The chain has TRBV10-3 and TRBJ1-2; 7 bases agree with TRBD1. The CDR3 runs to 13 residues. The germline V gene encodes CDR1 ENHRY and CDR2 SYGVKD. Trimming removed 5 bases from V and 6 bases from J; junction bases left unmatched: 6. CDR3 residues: CAISTWDSNGYTF. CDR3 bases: TGTGCCATCAGTACATGGGACAGTAATGGCTACACCTTC.

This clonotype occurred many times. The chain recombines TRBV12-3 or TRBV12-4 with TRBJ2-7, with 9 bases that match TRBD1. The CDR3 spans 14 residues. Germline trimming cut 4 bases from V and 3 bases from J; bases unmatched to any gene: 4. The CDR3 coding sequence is TGTGCCAGCAGTTGGCCGGGACAGGGCTACGAGCAGTACTTC. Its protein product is CASSWPGQGYEQYF.